One and the same sample provided the 31 T cell receptor beta chains below, sequenced in a study of T cells in Graves' hyperthyroidism and ophthalmopathy. Amplified TCR beta CDR3 regions came from RNA transcripts. The HTBI primer set drove a first-round RT-PCR of the TCR CDR3. MiXCR was run by TCRdb on the multiplex PCR reads, yielding one entry per CDR3 protein. This table has fewer than 550,000 distinct CDR3 sequences, roughly 14% appearing once. The specimen sequenced was blood. The receptors stem from a woman younger than 35 with Graves' hyperthyroidism.

In its sample, this clonotype was seen many times. V is TRBV3-1 and J is TRBJ2-7, with 10 bases that match TRBD2. Germline CDR1 and CDR2: LGHDT and YNNKEL (reference sequence). J gave up 6 bases and V 3 bases, and 5 bases lay outside the gene matches. The CDR3 length is 14 residues. CDR3 bases: TGTGCCAGCAGCCAGAGCGGGGGGGCCCTCGAGCAGTACTTC. Its protein product is CASSQSGGALEQYF.

This clonotype showed up just a few times. The chain recombines TRBV20-1 with TRBJ2-7; D is uncertain. The length of the CDR3 is 12 residues. Trimming took 6 bases from V and 3 from J, leaving 12 bases between them. Germline V gene sequence: CDR1 DFQATT, CDR2 SNEGSKA (reference sequence). The CDR3 DNA reads TGCAGTGCCCTTGTTAGGAACTACGAGCAGTACTTC. Translation: CSALVRNYEQYF.

This clonotype showed up many times. This sequence joins TRBV3-1 and TRBJ2-3; 8 bases map to TRBD2. The CDR3 length is 15 residues. With V trimmed by 1 base and J by 4 bases, 4 bases remained unmatched. CDR1 LGHDT and CDR2 YNNKEL come from the germline V gene (reference sequence). The CDR3 sequence: CASSQAGGPADTQYF. CDR3 coding DNA: TGTGCCAGCAGCCAAGCGGGGGGGCCCGCAGATACGCAGTATTTT.

This clonotype has at least ten counts. This chain joins TRBV29-1 and TRBJ2-7; 7 nucleotides align to TRBD1. Germline V CDR1 and CDR2: SQVTM, ANQGSEA. The CDR3 consists of 15 residues. The V segment lost 4 bases and the J segment 2 bases; nucleotides outside the gene matches: 11. The CDR3 loop reads CSVGSSGTEPYEQYF. DNA for the CDR3: TGCAGCGTTGGGAGTTCCGGGACAGAACCCTACGAGCAGTACTTC.

Worth noting for this clonotype: Being one base from a much bigger clone, this may be a read error. The chain employs TRBV29-1 and TRBJ1-4; D is undetermined. The CDR3 totals 13 residues. From germline, CDR1 is SQVTM and CDR2 ANQGSEA. In DNA form, the CDR3 reads TGCAGCGGCTGGGTCTCAACTAATGAAAAACTGCTTTTT. It encodes CSGWVSTNEKLLF.

The chain employs TRBV19 and TRBJ2-1, with 10 positions matching TRBD2. This CDR3 has 15 amino acids. Per germline, CDR1 LNHDA and CDR2 SQIVND (reference sequence). V gave up 7 bases and J gave up 2 bases; unmatched junction bases: 5. CDR3 nucleotides: TGTGCCAGTAATCTAGCGGGAGTAGCCTACAATGAGCAGTTCTTC. As protein: CASNLAGVAYNEQFF.

This clonotype has ten or more counts. The chain has TRBV12-3 or TRBV12-4 and TRBJ1-2, with 7 bases aligning to TRBD1. Unmatched junction bases numbered 2, after V lost 5 bases and J lost 2 bases. This CDR3 spans 13 amino acids. The CDR3 sequence is CASSRQGNYGYTF. The CDR3 DNA reads as TGTGCCAGCAGTAGACAGGGAAACTATGGCTACACCTTC.

The chain uses TRBV4-1 and TRBJ1-6; D uncertain. Germline CDR1 and CDR2: MGHRA and YSYEKL. There are 17 residues in the CDR3. V dropped 6 bases and J dropped 0 bases, with 15 bases sitting between them. CDR3 loop: CASRIPTVSSYNSPLHF. The DNA of the CDR3 is TGCGCCAGCAGGATACCGACTGTGAGCTCCTATAATTCACCCCTCCACTTT.

The rearrangement links TRBV24-1 to TRBJ2-5, with TRBD1 as a possible D gene (6 bases). V lost 3 bases and J lost 5, with 18 bases in between. This CDR3 is built from 16 residues. The germline V gene encodes CDR1 KGHDR and CDR2 SFDVKD. The CDR3 here is CATSDTGPHKKETQYF. The CDR3 DNA reads TGTGCCACCAGTGATACAGGGCCTCACAAGAAGGAGACCCAGTACTTC.

This clonotype was recorded at least ten times. The rearrangement links TRBV10-1 to TRBJ1-1, with TRBD1 matching over 7 bases. The CDR3 loop spans 13 amino acids. From germline, CDR1 is WNHNN and CDR2 SYGVQD (reference sequence). V shed 5 bases, J shed 7 bases, and the junction held 7 bases outside the gene matches. CDR3 loop: CASSRRGPNEAFF. In DNA form, the CDR3 reads TGCGCCAGCAGTAGAAGGGGGCCTAATGAAGCTTTCTTT.

V and J are TRBV19 and TRBJ1-6; a weak D match, TRBD1 (6 bases). Per the germline V gene, CDR1 is LNHDA and CDR2 is SQIVND (reference sequence). The V end lost 6 bases, the J end lost 6 bases, and 18 bases lay between the germline ends. The CDR3 sequence is 16 residues long. CDR3 in DNA: TGTGCCAGTAGCCCCATTCTACAGGGACTTAATTCACCCCTCCACTTT. Translated, it gives CASSPILQGLNSPLHF.

This clonotype has more than one count but fewer than ten. The rearrangement uses TRBV6-1 and TRBJ2-7; D may be TRBD1 (6 bases). V was clipped by 4 bases and J by 4 bases, with 17 bases between them. The CDR3 runs 15 residues. Germline V gene lookup returns CDR1 MNHNS and CDR2 SASEGT. The CDR3 here is CASSADSWLRYEQYF. DNA of the CDR3: TGTGCCAGCAGTGCGGACAGCTGGCTTCGGTACGAGCAGTACTTC.

This clonotype was picked up many times. The chain combines TRBV12-3 or TRBV12-4 with TRBJ1-5; 9 positions match TRBD1. The junction had 4 bases not matched to a gene; V was cut back by 5 bases and J by 5 bases. The CDR3 totals 14 residues. CDR3 amino acids: CASSEGQGDQPQHF. CDR3 nucleotides: TGTGCCAGCAGTGAGGGACAGGGCGATCAGCCCCAGCATTTT.

The chain recombines TRBV2 with TRBJ2-2, with TRBD2 as a possible D gene (5 bases). Germline-derived CDR1 and CDR2 are SNHLY and FYNNEI. Deletions cut 8 bases from V and 4 bases from J, with 11 bases between. This CDR3 region has 13 residues. This chain's CDR3 is CASRGPPTGELFF. CDR3 DNA: TGTGCCAGCCGAGGGCCTCCCACCGGGGAGCTGTTTTTT. The full variable domain, with the rest looked up from reference TRBV2 and TRBJ2-2, is EPEVTQTPSHQVTQMGQEVILRCVPISNHLYFYWYRQILGQKVEFLVSFYNNEISEKSEIFDDQFSVERPDGSNFTLKIRSTKLEDSAMYFCASRGPPTGELFFGEGSRLTVL.

V gene TRBV4-2 combines with J gene TRBJ2-2; 7 bases map to TRBD1. This CDR3 region has 15 residues. Germline CDR1 LGHNA, CDR2 YNFKEQ. V lost 4 bases to trimming and J lost 1 base; unmatched junction nucleotides: 3. CDR3 amino acids: CASSLRTGNTGELFF. The CDR3 DNA reads TGTGCCAGCAGCCTCAGGACAGGGAACACCGGGGAGCTGTTTTTT.

This clonotype has a count of ten or more. This chain connects TRBV27 to TRBJ2-7; D ambiguous. The V gene's germline CDR1 is MNHEY and CDR2 SMNVEV (reference sequence). Trimming pared 0 bases from V and 1 base from J, leaving 4 bases between. CDR3 length equals 13 residues. CDR3 sequence reads: CASSLSNSYEQYF. The CDR3 region has the DNA TGTGCCAGCAGTTTATCGAATTCCTACGAGCAGTACTTC.

V is TRBV2 and J is TRBJ2-1; 8 nucleotides agree with TRBD1. The V and J ends lost 4 bases and 8 bases, in that order; junction bases with no gene match: 10. This CDR3 has 15 residues. Germline V gene lookup returns CDR1 SNHLY and CDR2 FYNNEI. CDR3 protein: CASSVGQGSGDEQFF. The CDR3 DNA reads as TGTGCCAGCAGTGTAGGACAGGGATCCGGAGATGAGCAGTTCTTC.

Points on this clonotype: The junction does not match germline at one end; this may be a read error. This rearrangement joins TRBV28 to TRBJ1-6, with 9 bases aligning to TRBD1. This CDR3 has 18 residues. Germline CDR1 and CDR2: MDHEN and SYDVKM. The CDR3 nucleotides are TGCGCCAGCAGCCAAGAACCTTATGGGACAGGGTCTTATTCACCCCTCCACTTT. Translating gives CASSQEPYGTGSYSPLHF. Filled out from reference TRBV28 and TRBJ1-6, the complete variable domain reads DVKVTQSSRYLVKRTGEKVFLECVQDMDHENMFWYRQDPGLGLRLIYFSYDVKMKEKGDIPEGYSVSREKKERFSLILESASTNQTSMYLCASSQEPYGTGSYSPLHFGNGTRLTVT.

This clonotype occurred many times. V gene TRBV20-1 combines with J gene TRBJ2-7, with 7 nucleotides matching TRBD1. This CDR3 has 12 residues. In germline, CDR1 is DFQATT, CDR2 SNEGSKA (reference sequence). With V trimmed by 3 bases and J by 2 bases, 1 base remained unmatched. The CDR3 bases are TGCAGTGCTAGGGGGACAGCCTACGAGCAGTACTTC. Amino acid sequence: CSARGTAYEQYF.

There are a few counts of this clonotype. This rearrangement joins TRBV10-3 to TRBJ2-3; TRBD2 matches at 10 bases. Germline V lookup: CDR1 ENHRY, CDR2 SYGVKD. The CDR3 length is 17 residues. V dropped 3 bases and J dropped 1; count of bases not matched to a gene: 7. The CDR3 DNA is TGTGCCATCAGTGACCACCCCGGGACTAGCGGCACAGATACGCAGTATTTT. Translation gives CAISDHPGTSGTDTQYF.

This clonotype was detected many times. V and J are TRBV20-1 and TRBJ2-5; D uncertain. CDR3 length: 11 residues. V shed 3 bases and J shed 4 bases, with 6 bases lying between them. Germline V CDR1 and CDR2: DFQATT, SNEGSKA (reference sequence). In DNA form, the CDR3 reads TGCAGTGCTAGGCCGAGAGAGACCCAGTACTTC. Translated: CSARPRETQYF.

This clonotype appeared many times. V is TRBV7-2 and J is TRBJ2-1; D is undetermined. The germline V gene encodes CDR1 SGHTA and CDR2 FQGNSA. V dropped 2 bases and J dropped 10 bases, with 9 bases sitting between them. The CDR3 consists of 12 residues. In DNA form, the CDR3 reads TGTGCCAGCAGCTTATACTATTCGGAGCAGTTCTTC. Residues: CASSLYYSEQFF.

This clonotype was detected many times. The J gene is TRBJ2-7, the V gene TRBV20-1, with D perhaps TRBD1 (6 bases). V was trimmed by 7 bases and J by 2 bases, leaving 15 bases between them. CDR1 is DFQATT, CDR2 SNEGSKA, per germline (reference sequence). There are 13 residues in the CDR3. DNA of the CDR3: TGCAGTGGGGGCAACAGGGAAACCTACGAGCAGTACTTC. This translates into CSGGNRETYEQYF.

This clonotype was counted a few times. The chain combines TRBV4-1 with TRBJ2-1; D possibly corresponds to TRBD2 (5 bases). The ends were cut back, 3 bases at V and 8 bases at J, with 14 bases in the middle. Germline V gene lookup returns CDR1 MGHRA and CDR2 YSYEKL. This CDR3 is 14 amino acids long. As DNA, the CDR3 is TGCGCCAGCAGCCACAGAGGGTCTGGCGATGAGCAGTTCTTC. Its protein is CASSHRGSGDEQFF.

The J gene is TRBJ1-2, the V gene TRBV15; possible D gene TRBD1, 5 bases. Germline V gives CDR1 LNHNV, CDR2 YYDKDF (reference sequence). This CDR3 has 15 amino acids. With 5 bases removed from V and 8 bases from J, the gap between germline ends came to 21 bases. CDR3 nucleotides: TGTGCCACCAGCGCCTCCTCGGGGACCGGGGAGGGCTACACCTTC. It is translated as CATSASSGTGEGYTF.

The sample holds many counts of this clonotype. The chain combines TRBV16 with TRBJ2-7; possible D gene TRBD1, 5 bases. The CDR3 has 15 amino acids. V lost 4 bases, J lost 3 bases, and 16 bases lay in between. From germline, CDR1 is KGHSY and CDR2 FQNENV. The CDR3 reads CASSPYQTAFYEQYF. DNA for the CDR3: TGTGCCAGCAGCCCCTATCAGACAGCATTCTACGAGCAGTACTTC. Full variable domain (rest looked up from reference TRBV16 and TRBJ2-7): GEEVAQTPKHLVRGEGQKAKLYCAPIKGHSYVFWYQQVLKNEFKFLISFQNENVFDETGMPKERFSAKCLPNSPCSLEIQATKLEDSAVYFCASSPYQTAFYEQYFGPGTRLTVT.

This clonotype was counted at least ten times. The rearrangement joins TRBV24-1 to TRBJ1-5; D remains unclear. V lost 1 base to trimming and J lost 9 bases, with 12 bases between them. CDR1 and CDR2 (germline): KGHDR, SFDVKD. The CDR3 covers 14 residues. CDR3 DNA: TGTGCCACCAGTGATTTAAGGCCGGGGTGGCCCCAGCATTTT. The encoded protein is CATSDLRPGWPQHF.

The rearrangement uses TRBV19 and TRBJ2-2, with 9 bases matching TRBD1. The CDR3 contains 17 residues. The trim removed 9 bases at V and 3 bases at J, leaving 14 bases unmatched. Germline CDR1 is LNHDA and CDR2 is SQIVND (reference sequence). In nucleotides, the CDR3 is TGTGCCAGCAAGATCCAACCGGGACAGGGAGACACCGGGGAGCTGTTTTTT. As protein: CASKIQPGQGDTGELFF.

This clonotype was counted a few times. The genes are TRBV7-8 and TRBJ2-5, with 7 nucleotides matching TRBD1. Losses at the gene ends were 5 bases for V and 0 bases for J; bases not matched to a gene: 9. Per germline, CDR1 SGHVS and CDR2 FQNEAQ. The CDR3 runs to 16 residues. As DNA, the CDR3 is TGTGCCAGCAGCGCGCCGGGACAGCTGTACCAAGAGACCCAGTACTTC. Amino acids: CASSAPGQLYQETQYF.

This clonotype occurred many times. The chain combines TRBV7-2 with TRBJ2-3; TRBD2 is a possible D gene (5 bases). The CDR3 has 14 amino acids. CDR1 and CDR2 from the germline V gene are SGHTA and FQGNSA. The V gene lost 5 bases and the J gene lost 3 bases, with 12 bases spanning the gap. In DNA, the CDR3 is TGTGCCAGCAGCATTAGCGCCCCTACAGATACGCAGTATTTT. Translating it yields CASSISAPTDTQYF.

This clonotype was seen a few times. This chain joins TRBV7-2 and TRBJ2-3, with 16 bases matching TRBD2. V shed 3 bases and J 1 base; nucleotides not matched to a gene: 4. The CDR3 is 18 residues long. Germline CDR1 and CDR2: SGHTA and FQGNSA. The CDR3 region has the DNA TGTGCCAGCAGCTTCCTGGGACTAGCGGGGGGGGGCACAGATACGCAGTATTTT. Amino acids: CASSFLGLAGGGTDTQYF.